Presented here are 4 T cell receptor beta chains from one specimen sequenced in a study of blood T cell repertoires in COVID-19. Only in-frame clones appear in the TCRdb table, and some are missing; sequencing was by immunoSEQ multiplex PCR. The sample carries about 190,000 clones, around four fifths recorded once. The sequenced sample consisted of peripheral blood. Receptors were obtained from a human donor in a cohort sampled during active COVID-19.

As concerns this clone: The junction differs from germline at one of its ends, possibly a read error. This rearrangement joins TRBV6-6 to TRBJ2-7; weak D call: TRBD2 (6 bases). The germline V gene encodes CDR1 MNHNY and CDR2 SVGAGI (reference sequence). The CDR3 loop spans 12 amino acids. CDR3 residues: CASSYESGRRIF. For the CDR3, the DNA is TGTGCCAGCAGTTACGAATCCGGGAGACGTATCTTC.

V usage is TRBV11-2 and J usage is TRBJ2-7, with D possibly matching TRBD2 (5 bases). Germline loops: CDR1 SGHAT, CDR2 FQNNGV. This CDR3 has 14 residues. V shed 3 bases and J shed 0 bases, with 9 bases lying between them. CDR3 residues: CASSFGDYSYEQYF. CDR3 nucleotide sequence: TGTGCCAGCAGCTTTGGAGACTACTCCTACGAGCAGTACTTC.

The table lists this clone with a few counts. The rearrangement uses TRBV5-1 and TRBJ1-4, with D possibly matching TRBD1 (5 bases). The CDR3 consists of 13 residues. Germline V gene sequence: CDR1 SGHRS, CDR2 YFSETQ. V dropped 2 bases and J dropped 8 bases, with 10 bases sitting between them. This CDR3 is CASSLGHVEKLFF. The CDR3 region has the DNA TGCGCCAGCAGCTTAGGACACGTGGAAAAACTGTTTTTT.

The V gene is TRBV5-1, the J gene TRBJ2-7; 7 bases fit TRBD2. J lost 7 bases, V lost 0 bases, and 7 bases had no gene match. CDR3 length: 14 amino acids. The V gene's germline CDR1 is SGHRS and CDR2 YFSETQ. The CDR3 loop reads CASSLVSGAGEQYF. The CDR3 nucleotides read TGCGCCAGCAGCTTGGTTTCAGGAGCGGGGGAGCAGTACTTC. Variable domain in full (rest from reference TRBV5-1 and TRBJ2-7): KAGVTQTPRYLIKTRGQQVTLSCSPISGHRSVSWYQQTPGQGLQFLFEYFSETQRNKGNFPGRFSGRQFSNSRSEMNVSTLELGDSALYLCASSLVSGAGEQYFGPGTRLTVT.